The 18 T cell receptor beta chains reported below all come from one sample, sequenced in a study of T cell repertoires in cytomegalovirus infection. TCRdb re-called the reads through MiXCR, storing one row per CDR3 protein. The sample shows under 600,000 distinct CDR3 sequences, 16% of them seen only once. Specimen: CD8+ T cells from PBMCs. Source of these receptors: a human donor in good health (CMV status not recorded). Some clones in this sample may be carry-over from other donors' samples.

This clonotype was detected a few times. The chain couples TRBV6-6 to TRBJ2-2; 7 bases map to TRBD2. With 8 bases clipped from V and 5 bases from J, the junction kept 2 bases outside the gene matches. Germline assignment: CDR1 MNHNY and CDR2 SVGAGI (reference sequence). The CDR3 sequence is 12 residues long. CDR3 region: CASPGGTGELFF. CDR3 nucleotides: TGTGCCAGCCCGGGGGGTACCGGGGAGCTGTTTTTT.

In its sample, this clonotype was seen a few times. The DNA for the CDR3 is TGCAGTGCTAGAGATCTCGAAAACCGCGGGTTCTCCTACGAGCAGTACTTC. Encoded protein: CSARDLENRGFSYEQYF. The chain joins TRBV20-1 to TRBJ2-7, with a possible D match to TRBD2 (5 bases). The CDR3 is 17 amino acids. CDR1 and CDR2 from the germline V gene are DFQATT and SNEGSKA (reference sequence). The V end was cut by 0 bases, the J end by 0 bases, with 18 bases between.

This clonotype was counted many times. The V and J genes are TRBV10-3 and TRBJ1-2; a weak D match, TRBD1 (5 bases). Germline V CDR1 and CDR2: ENHRY, SYGVKD. This CDR3 contains 13 residues. The germline V and J ends were trimmed by 3 bases and 9 bases, with 14 bases remaining between them. This chain's CDR3 is CAISESRDESYTF. The CDR3 nucleotides are TGTGCCATCAGTGAAAGCAGGGATGAGAGCTACACCTTC.

For the CDR3, the DNA is TGTGCCAGCACCCAGGCCCTATACAATGAGCAGTTCTTC. Protein product: CASTQALYNEQFF. The genes are TRBV28 and TRBJ2-1; D gene ambiguous. V shed 7 bases and J shed 4 bases, with 11 bases lying between them. The CDR3 is 13 amino acids. CDR1 is MDHEN and CDR2 is SYDVKM in the germline V gene. The full variable domain, its missing parts supplied by reference TRBV28 and TRBJ2-1, is DVKVTQSSRYLVKRTGEKVFLECVQDMDHENMFWYRQDPGLGLRLIYFSYDVKMKEKGDIPEGYSVSREKKERFSLILESASTNQTSMYLCASTQALYNEQFFGPGTRLTVL.

The chain joins TRBV4-1 to TRBJ1-1, with D possibly being TRBD1 (6 bases). Trimming took off 0 bases at V and 3 bases at J, with 20 bases between the two ends. The germline V gene encodes CDR1 MGHRA and CDR2 YSYEKL. The length of the CDR3 is 18 residues. Here the CDR3 DNA reads TGCGCCAGCAGCCAAGATCCCGGGACATCTCCTTTGGACACTGAAGCTTTCTTT. It is translated as CASSQDPGTSPLDTEAFF.

The chain combines TRBV28 with TRBJ2-2, with 8 bases fitting TRBD1. This CDR3 comprises 17 residues. The V gene's germline CDR1 is MDHEN and CDR2 SYDVKM. After removal of 3 bases from V and 6 bases from J, the junction contained 12 bases not matched to a gene. The CDR3 DNA reads TGTGCCAGCAGTTTGTGGGGGAGGACAGGGAAGTCCGGGGAGCTGTTTTTT. Translation gives CASSLWGRTGKSGELFF.

This clonotype was seen a few times. The chain links TRBV27 to TRBJ2-4; D gene ambiguous. CDR1 is MNHEY and CDR2 is SMNVEV in the germline V gene (reference sequence). The V gene lost 0 bases and the J gene lost 0 bases, with 15 bases spanning the gap. CDR3 length equals 18 residues. The DNA for the CDR3 is TGTGCCAGCAGTTTATCGATCCGGGCAGCCCTAGCCAAAAACATTCAGTACTTC. Its translation: CASSLSIRAALAKNIQYF.

The V call is TRBV27, the J call TRBJ1-4; D is unclear. Trimming shortened V by 10 bases and J by 6 bases, and 24 bases separated the two germline ends. Germline V lookup: CDR1 MNHEY, CDR2 SMNVEV (reference sequence). This CDR3 contains 16 residues. CDR3 sequence (DNA): TGTGCCACCTCACCAGATAAGGGAGCGAGCGATGAAAAACTGTTTTTT. It is translated as CATSPDKGASDEKLFF.

This clonotype was seen repeatedly, ten times or more. This chain uses TRBV6-1 with TRBJ1-5, with unresolved D. CDR3 length: 15 residues. The V end lost 5 bases, the J end lost 0 bases, and 11 bases lay between the germline ends. Germline CDR1 and CDR2: MNHNS and SASEGT. The CDR3 here is CASSTPSHSNQPQHF. Written as DNA, the CDR3 is TGTGCCAGCAGTACCCCGTCCCATAGCAATCAGCCCCAGCATTTT.

This clonotype appeared many times. The chain carries TRBV4-1 and TRBJ2-2; TRBD1 agrees at 7 bases. The J segment lost 1 base and the V segment lost 3 bases, leaving 2 bases of the junction unmatched. Germline lookup yields CDR1 MGHRA and CDR2 YSYEKL. The CDR3 sequence is 15 residues long. CDR3 DNA: TGCGCCAGCAGCCAGGGACAGCAGAACACCGGGGAGCTGTTTTTT. It translates to CASSQGQQNTGELFF.

For this clonotype: Given a much more abundant clone one base away, this may be a read error. This sequence joins TRBV14 and TRBJ2-1; the D call may be TRBD1 or TRBD2 (5 bases each). V was pared by 4 bases and J by 15 bases, with 13 bases between. This CDR3 is 11 amino acids long. Germline CDR1 is SGHDN and CDR2 is FVKESK. This chain's CDR3 is CASSLRGVLFF. As DNA, the CDR3 is TGTGCCAGCAGCCTCCGAGGGGTTCTGTTCTTC.

A note on this clonotype: A much larger clone lies one base from this, so it may be a read error. The chain combines TRBV25-1 with TRBJ1-6; no clear D. The CDR3 is 16 residues long. CDR1 MGHDK and CDR2 SYGVNS come from the germline V gene. CDR3 nucleotides: TGTGCCAGCAGTGATGGGGAGCTCACCTATAATCCACCCCTCCACTTT. Its translation is CASSDGELTYNPPLHF.

The chain is built from TRBV11-2 and TRBJ1-5; TRBD1 aligns across 7 bases. Germline assignment: CDR1 SGHAT and CDR2 FQNNGV. This CDR3 is 16 amino acids long. V gave up 2 bases and J gave up 0 bases; unmatched junction bases: 4. The CDR3 protein is CASSLSGQTSNQPQHF. The CDR3 DNA sequence: TGTGCCAGCAGCTTATCGGGACAGACTAGCAATCAGCCCCAGCATTTT. Based on the CDR3 plus reference TRBV11-2 and TRBJ1-5, the full variable domain is EAGVAQSPRYKIIEKRQSVAFWCNPISGHATLYWYQQILGQGPKLLIQFQNNGVVDDSQLPKDRFSAERLKGVDSTLKIQPAKLEDSAVYLCASSLSGQTSNQPQHFGDGTRLSIL.

This clonotype was found many times. V usage is TRBV10-3 and J usage is TRBJ1-1, with 7 bases lining up with TRBD1. Germline V gene data show CDR1 as ENHRY and CDR2 as SYGVKD. This CDR3 has 11 amino acids. After removal of 8 bases from V and 10 bases from J, the junction contained 7 bases not matched to a gene. CDR3 region: CAISQGEGAFF. The CDR3 DNA reads TGTGCCATCTCCCAGGGGGAAGGAGCTTTCTTT.

J is TRBJ2-1 and V is TRBV5-8; D may be TRBD1 (6 bases). CDR1 and CDR2 from the germline V gene are SGHTS and YDEGEE. The CDR3 consists of 16 residues. Trimming removed 1 base from V and 0 bases from J, with 11 bases in between. This CDR3 reads CASSLIQGSSYNEQFF. In DNA form, the CDR3 reads TGTGCCAGCAGCTTGATACAGGGAAGCTCCTACAATGAGCAGTTCTTC. The full variable domain, with the rest looked up from reference TRBV5-8 and TRBJ2-1, is EAGVTQSPTHLIKTRGQQATLRCSPISGHTSVYWYQQALGLGLQFLLWYDEGEERNRGNFPPRFSGRQFPNYSSELNVNALELEDSALYLCASSLIQGSSYNEQFFGPGTRLTVL.

Remarks on this clonotype: A read error is likely, as this CDR3 ends without the conserved phenylalanine or tryptophan. This chain uses TRBV7-4 with TRBJ2-1; 12 nucleotides align to TRBD2. Per the germline V gene, CDR1 is SGHVT and CDR2 is SQSDAQ. CDR3 size: 15 residues. V shed 5 bases, J shed 4 bases, and the junction held 3 bases outside the gene matches. As DNA, the CDR3 is TGTGCCAGCAGCAGCCTAGCGGGGGGGTACAATGAGCAGTTCTTA. It encodes CASSSLAGGYNEQFL.

There are many counts of this clonotype. This chain links TRBV7-9 with TRBJ1-2; D gene uncertain. Trimming shortened V by 4 bases and J by 8 bases, and 14 bases separated the two germline ends. The CDR3 is 13 residues long. The germline CDR1 and CDR2 sequences are SEHNR and FQNEAQ (reference sequence). The CDR3 coding sequence is TGTGCCAGCAGCTCCGACGGAGGACGGGGCTACACCTTC. This translates into CASSSDGGRGYTF.

In its sample, this clonotype was seen many times. V and J are TRBV2 and TRBJ2-1; TRBD2 might be the D (5 bases). Germline values: CDR1 SNHLY, CDR2 FYNNEI. V gave up 8 bases and J gave up 10 bases, with 12 bases separating them. This CDR3 is built from 11 residues. CDR3 sequence (DNA): TGTGCCAGCGAGAGGGAACAGGAGCAGTTCTTC. Translated, it gives CASEREQEQFF.